These 3 T cell receptor beta chains share one sample of origin, sequenced in a study of blood T cell repertoires in COVID-19. Only in-frame clones appear in the TCRdb table, and some are missing; sequencing was by immunoSEQ multiplex PCR. In the table there are around 150,000 clones, about 85% of which are singletons. The specimen was peripheral blood. These receptors all come from a human donor with acute or convalescent COVID-19. The donor label of this sample is uncertain.

The chain carries TRBV19 and TRBJ1-5, with 8 bases lining up with TRBD1. Germline lookup yields CDR1 LNHDA and CDR2 SQIVND (reference sequence). This CDR3 spans 15 amino acids. Trimming cost V 3 bases and J 7 bases; bases outside gene matches: 8. In nucleotides, the CDR3 is TGTGCCAGTAGTATCGGGACAGGCCGCTCCCAGCCCCAGCATTTT. It yields the protein CASSIGTGRSQPQHF.

The chain recombines TRBV27 with TRBJ1-6; unclear D gene. Germline CDR1 MNHEY, CDR2 SMNVEV (reference sequence). Trimming left V 3 bases short and J 2 bases short, with 8 bases between. CDR3 length equals 15 residues. CDR3 sequence: CASSLEGPYNSPLHF. In nucleotides, the CDR3 is TGTGCCAGCAGTTTGGAGGGTCCCTATAATTCACCCCTCCACTTT.

The chain couples TRBV7-3 to TRBJ1-1, with a possible D match to TRBD1 (5 bases). The germline V gene encodes CDR1 SGHTA and CDR2 FQGTGA. There are 13 residues in the CDR3. V was cut by 4 bases and J by 0 bases, with 6 bases left in between. The CDR3: CASSSQVNTEAFF. The CDR3 DNA sequence: TGTGCCAGCAGCTCACAGGTGAACACTGAAGCTTTCTTT.